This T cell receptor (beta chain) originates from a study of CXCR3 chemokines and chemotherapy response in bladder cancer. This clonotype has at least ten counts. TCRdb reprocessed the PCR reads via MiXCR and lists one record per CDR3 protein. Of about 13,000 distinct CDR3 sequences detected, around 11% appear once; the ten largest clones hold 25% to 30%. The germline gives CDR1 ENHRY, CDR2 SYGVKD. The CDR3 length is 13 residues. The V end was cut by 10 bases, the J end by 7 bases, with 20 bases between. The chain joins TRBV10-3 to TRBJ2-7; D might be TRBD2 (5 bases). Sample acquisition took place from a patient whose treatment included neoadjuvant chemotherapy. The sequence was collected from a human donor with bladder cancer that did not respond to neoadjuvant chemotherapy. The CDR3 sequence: CASHAGYSGEQYF. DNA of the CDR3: TGTGCCAGCCACGCAGGTTACTCGGGGGAGCAGTACTTC.